Listed below are T cell receptor beta chains from one sample, sequenced in a study of T cells after yellow fever vaccination. In TCRdb, the 5' RACE reads were re-called with MiXCR into one record per CDR3 protein. Of about 200,000 distinct CDR3 sequences in the sample, more than 3% were seen once. The material sequenced was CD4+ T cells sorted from PBMCs, taken 10 days after the yellow fever booster vaccination. The receptors were sampled from a man younger than 35 who received the YFV17D yellow fever vaccine. Each CDR3 is given with its conserved first and last residue. A D gene is named only where the DNA matches it firmly. A row's size may be missing; if present it is once, few, many or a size class.

CDR3 length	V gene	clone size	D gene	J gene	CDR3 DNA	CDR3 protein
15	TRBV7-2	many	.	TRBJ1-2	TGTGCCAGCAGCTTATCGGGGGGAACAGGGAATGGCTACACCTTC	CASSLSGGTGNGYTF
13	TRBV15	few	.	TRBJ1-5	TGTGCCACCAGCAGAGATAGTGGCCAGCCCCAGCATTTT	CATSRDSGQPQHF
15	TRBV7-2	many	TRBD1	TRBJ1-3	TGTGCCAGCAGCGAAGACAGGGGAGTTGGAAACACCATATATTTT	CASSEDRGVGNTIYF
14	TRBV2	few	TRBD1	TRBJ1-5	TGTGCCAGCAGCGGACAGGGGGCTAGCCAGCCCCAGCATTTT	CASSGQGASQPQHF
13	TRBV29-1	many	TRBD1	TRBJ1-5	TGCAGCGTTGAAGCAGGGGGCGGTCAGCCCCAGCATTTT	CSVEAGGGQPQHF
14	TRBV5-1	few	.	TRBJ2-1	TGCGCCAGCAGCTCCGGGACGGAGGGAAATGAGCAGTTCTTC	CASSSGTEGNEQFF
16	TRBV7-2	.	.	TRBJ2-1	TGTGCCAGCAGCTTAGCCGGCGTCTCTCCCTACAATGAGCAGTTCTTC	CASSLAGVSPYNEQFF
15	TRBV12-3/TRBV12-4	many	.	TRBJ2-2	TGTGCCAGCAGTTCTGGGTGGGTTTTCTCCGGGGAGCTGTTTTTT	CASSSGWVFSGELFF
15	TRBV12-3/TRBV12-4	many	TRBD1	TRBJ1-4	TGTGCCAGCAGGCGAACAGGGGCAACTAATGAAAAACTGTTTTTT	CASRRTGATNEKLFF
15	TRBV5-1	many	TRBD1	TRBJ2-1	TGCGCCAGCAGATCGACAGGGTCCCCTTTCAATGAGCAGTTCTTC	CASRSTGSPFNEQFF
14	TRBV5-1	.	.	TRBJ2-3	TGCGCCAGCAGCGAGAAAGACTCCCTGGATACGCAGTATTTT	CASSEKDSLDTQYF
15	TRBV18	.	TRBD1	TRBJ1-1	TGTGCCAGCTCAGGGACAGTTCCCCGGGGCACTGAAGCTTTCTTT	CASSGTVPRGTEAFF
13	TRBV18	few	.	TRBJ2-7	TGTGCCAGCTCACCAAAGAACTCCTACGAGCAGTACTTC	CASSPKNSYEQYF
13	TRBV20-1	.	.	TRBJ2-5	TGCAGTGCTAGCGGGGTAGACCAAGAGACCCAGTACTTC	CSASGVDQETQYF
15	TRBV1	.	.	TRBJ1-5	TGCACCAGCAGCCAGGGGCGGGAGGGGCATCAGCCCCAGCATTTT	CTSSQGREGHQPQHF
13	TRBV5-1	few	.	TRBJ2-1	TGCGCCAGCAGCTTATCCCACTTGGGGGAGCAGTTCTTC	CASSLSHLGEQFF
16	TRBV4-2	many	TRBD2	TRBJ2-5	TGTGCCAGCAGCCAAGACGGGACTACCTTCTTAGAGACCCAGTACTTC	CASSQDGTTFLETQYF
13	TRBV7-2	many	.	TRBJ1-2	TGTGCCAGCAGGACTGGGTCTGGCTATGGCTACACCTTC	CASRTGSGYGYTF
15	TRBV6-5	few	.	TRBJ1-4	TGTGCCAGCAGCCCCGGGGGCTGGACTAATGAAAAACTGTTTTTT	CASSPGGWTNEKLFF
15	TRBV7-2	medium-sized	.	TRBJ2-1	TGTGCCAGCAGCTTGGGGGCTCAATCCTACAATGAGCAGTTCTTC	CASSLGAQSYNEQFF
19	TRBV5-8	many	TRBD2	TRBJ2-3	TGTGCCAGCAGATGGACTAGCGGGGGACATCCCTTTAGCACAGATACGCAGTATTTT	CASRWTSGGHPFSTDTQYF
16	TRBV7-2	many	.	TRBJ2-3	TGTGCCAGCAGCTTACAGTCAGGTTATAGCACAGATACGCAGTATTTT	CASSLQSGYSTDTQYF
12	TRBV12-3/TRBV12-4	few	.	TRBJ1-1	TGTGCCAGCAGCGGTGACCGACTCCAAGCTTTCTTT	CASSGDRLQAFF
19	TRBV24-1	many	.	TRBJ2-4	TGTGCCACCATCTTCCTCCAAACCCCGGGACCACTAGCCAAAAACATTCAGTACTTC	CATIFLQTPGPLAKNIQYF
13	TRBV5-1	many	.	TRBJ2-3	TGCGCCAGCAGCGTTCGGGACGGTGGAACGCAGTATTTT	CASSVRDGGTQYF
15	TRBV3-1	many	.	TRBJ2-1	TGTGCCAGCAGCCCTCGAGGGGACTTCGGGAATGAGCAGTTCTTC	CASSPRGDFGNEQFF
13	TRBV6-2/TRBV6-3	many	.	TRBJ1-1	TGTGCCAGCAGTTATGGGCGGACGACTGAAGCTTTCTTT	CASSYGRTTEAFF
14	TRBV28	.	.	TRBJ2-7	TGTGCCAGCAGTACCGGAGGGAGGCCCTTGAAGCAGTACTTC	CASSTGGRPLKQYF
14	TRBV5-1	few	.	TRBJ2-3	TGCGCCAGCAGCTTGTGGAGGAGCCCAGATACGCAGTATTTT	CASSLWRSPDTQYF
14	TRBV4-3	many	.	TRBJ1-2	TGCGCCAGCAGCCAAGGGATCGGCAGCTATGGCTACACCTTC	CASSQGIGSYGYTF
15	TRBV5-1	many	.	TRBJ1-1	TGCGCCAGCAGCTTTTCAGGGGCGAAGAACACTGAAGCTTTCTTT	CASSFSGAKNTEAFF